This T cell receptor (beta chain) was captured by sequencing in a study of blood T cell repertoires in COVID-19. Study overall: Sites across the United States, Italy and Spain contributed samples from acute and convalescent COVID-19. The analysed material was cDNA or gDNA that came from T cells, B-cell-depleted T cells, or PBMCs.

In the original workflow: Amplification of reference gene primers was used by the study to estimate nucleated cell counts. Sequencing used immunoSEQ multiplex PCR; TCRdb keeps in-frame clones, though not all of them. D and trimming come from the DNA, and the V and J calls and clone size come from that table. This table holds some 42,000 clones, over 75% found once. Germline lookup yields CDR1 MNHEY and CDR2 SMNVEV (reference sequence). CDR3 length equals 13 residues. The V gene lost 11 bases and the J gene lost 1 base, with 15 bases spanning the gap. This chain uses TRBV27 with TRBJ2-7, with D tentatively TRBD1 (5 bases). The sequenced material came from peripheral blood. This sequence originates from a human donor in a cohort sampled during active COVID-19. The CDR3 reads CALTAGQSYEQYF. For the CDR3, the DNA is TGTGCCTTAACGGCAGGGCAATCCTACGAGCAGTACTTC.